A selection of T cell receptor beta chains follows, all from one sample in a study of T cell changes during pregnancy in multiple sclerosis. The assay was immunoSEQ multiplex PCR, and TCRdb's table has in-frame clones only and misses some. The repertoire holds about 36,000 clones, with about 88% as singletons. The specimen was CD8+ T cells from peripheral blood mononuclear cells, collected in the third trimester of pregnancy. The receptors come from a female donor with multiple sclerosis, enrolled in a pregnancy study. Both conserved end residues are trimmed from each CDR3. Some rows have no size entry. The others give once, few or many, or a class for an expanded clone.

>NA|TRBJ2-3|TRBV19
ASSSPGHDESRVTDTQY
>NA|NA|TRBV5-6
ASSLGLAGSYEQY
>NA|TRBJ2-3|TRBV11-2
ASSPRGTTDTQY
>NA|TRBJ1-1|TRBV7-9
ASSSVRDYQAF
>NA|TRBJ1-2|TRBV6-1
ASSSRDSSGYT
>few|TRBJ2-7|TRBV29-1
SVAGVDVDEQY
>NA|TRBJ1-2|TRBV18
ASSPRGQQNYGYT
>NA|TRBJ2-6|TRBV4-1
ASSQVSPQGYGANVLT
>NA|TRBJ2-1|TRBV7-2
ASSLDRGRNEQF
>few|TRBJ1-4|TRBV11-2
ASSPTGTTNEKLF
>once|TRBJ1-4|TRBV5-8
ASSPRAGRF
>medium-sized|TRBJ1-4|TRBV2
ASRAGQGPNEKLF
>NA|TRBJ2-2|TRBV13
ASSAPLGVDTGELF
>NA|TRBJ2-5|TRBV6-5
ASTAGGRETQY
>NA|TRBJ2-2|TRBV19
ASNPSGGNTGELF
>NA|TRBJ2-7|TRBV4-2
ASSQESNGYEQY
>once|TRBJ2-3|TRBV5-6
ASSLEETSGHTQY
>NA|TRBJ2-1|TRBV5-4
ASSFGDSYNEQF
>NA|TRBJ2-1|TRBV19
ASSMWGGSYNEQF
>NA|TRBJ1-6|TRBV27
ASSLGTDSYNSPLH
>NA|TRBJ2-7|TRBV7-2
ASSLDGDRSYEQY
>NA|TRBJ1-1|TRBV11-3
ASSIPISTGKGENTEAF
>NA|TRBJ2-1|TRBV6-1
ATVTSGYNEQF
>NA|TRBJ2-1|TRBV27
ATSRLALYNEQF
>NA|TRBJ1-1|TRBV6-5
ASSLGGGTEAF
>NA|TRBJ2-7|TRBV5-5
ASSLAPGPYEQY
>once|TRBJ1-2|TRBV4-1
ASSQGHQGQSYGYT
>NA|TRBJ1-6|TRBV6-5
ASSYGRAYNSPLH
>NA|TRBJ2-7|TRBV5-4
ASSFRYGSEQY
>few|TRBJ1-5|TRBV30
AWNQGINQPQH
>NA|TRBJ2-2|TRBV5-1
ASSFSRGPPGELF
>NA|TRBJ2-7|TRBV10-3
AIRGDRGLYEQY
>NA|TRBJ2-3|TRBV27
ASSFLTRESTDTQY
>NA|TRBJ1-6|TRBV4-3
ASSQDTYNSPLH
>once|TRBJ2-5|TRBV11-3
ASSKRGGEVQETQY
>NA|TRBJ1-1|TRBV30
ALMRGTAEAF
>NA|TRBJ2-5|TRBV12-5
ASGLVPGIETQY